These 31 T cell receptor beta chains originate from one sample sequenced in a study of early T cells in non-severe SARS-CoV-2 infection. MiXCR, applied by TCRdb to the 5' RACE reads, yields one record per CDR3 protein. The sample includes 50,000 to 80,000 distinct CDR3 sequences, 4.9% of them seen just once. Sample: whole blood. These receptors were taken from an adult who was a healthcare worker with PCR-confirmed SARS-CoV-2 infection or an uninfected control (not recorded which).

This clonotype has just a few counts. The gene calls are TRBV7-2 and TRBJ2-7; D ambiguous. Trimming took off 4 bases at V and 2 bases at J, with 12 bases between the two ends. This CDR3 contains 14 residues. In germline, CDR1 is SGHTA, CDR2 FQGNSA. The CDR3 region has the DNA TGTGCCAGCAGCTCGACGGCCGGACCCTACGAGCAGTACTTC. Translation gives CASSSTAGPYEQYF.

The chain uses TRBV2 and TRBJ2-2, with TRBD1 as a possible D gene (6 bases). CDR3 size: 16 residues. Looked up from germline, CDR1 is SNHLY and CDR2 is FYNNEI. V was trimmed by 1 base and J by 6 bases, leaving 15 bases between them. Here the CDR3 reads CASSEGSNRAAGELFF. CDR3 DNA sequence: TGTGCCAGCAGTGAAGGGAGCAACAGGGCCGCCGGGGAGCTGTTTTTT.

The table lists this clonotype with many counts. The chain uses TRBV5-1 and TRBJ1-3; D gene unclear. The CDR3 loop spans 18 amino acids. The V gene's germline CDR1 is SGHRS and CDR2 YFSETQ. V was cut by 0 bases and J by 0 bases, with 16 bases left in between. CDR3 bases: TGCGCCAGCAGCTTGGGGGTGGATCCGCGCTCCTCTGGAAACACCATATATTTT. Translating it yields CASSLGVDPRSSGNTIYF.

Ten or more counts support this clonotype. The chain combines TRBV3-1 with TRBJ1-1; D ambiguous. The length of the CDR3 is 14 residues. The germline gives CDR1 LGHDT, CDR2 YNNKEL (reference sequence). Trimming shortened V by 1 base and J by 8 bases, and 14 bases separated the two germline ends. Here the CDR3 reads CASSQVGRPGEAFF. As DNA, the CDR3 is TGTGCCAGCAGCCAAGTCGGCAGGCCCGGGGAAGCTTTCTTT.

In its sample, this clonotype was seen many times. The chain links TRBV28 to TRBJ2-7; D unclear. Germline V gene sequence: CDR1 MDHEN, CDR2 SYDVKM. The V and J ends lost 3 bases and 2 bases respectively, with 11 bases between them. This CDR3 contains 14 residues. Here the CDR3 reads CASSLNGRPYEQYF. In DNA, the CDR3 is TGTGCCAGCAGTTTGAACGGACGGCCCTACGAGCAGTACTTC.

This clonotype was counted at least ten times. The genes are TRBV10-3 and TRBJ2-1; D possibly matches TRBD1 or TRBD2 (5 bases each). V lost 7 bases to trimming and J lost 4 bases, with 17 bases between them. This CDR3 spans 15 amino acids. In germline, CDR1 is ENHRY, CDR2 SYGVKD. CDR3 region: CAIKFGAGVYNEQFF. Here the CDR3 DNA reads TGTGCCATCAAATTCGGGGCAGGTGTTTACAATGAGCAGTTCTTC.

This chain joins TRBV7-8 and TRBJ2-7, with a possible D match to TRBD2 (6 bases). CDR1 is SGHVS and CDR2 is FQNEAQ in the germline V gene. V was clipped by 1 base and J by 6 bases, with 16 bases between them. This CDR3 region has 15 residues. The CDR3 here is CASSLVVGSTVEQYF. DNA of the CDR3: TGTGCCAGCAGCTTAGTAGTCGGGAGTACGGTCGAGCAGTACTTC.

CDR3 in amino acids: CASSLSRREWETQYF. The DNA of the CDR3 is TGTGCCAGCAGCTTAAGTAGGCGGGAGTGGGAGACCCAGTACTTC. This sequence joins TRBV7-2 and TRBJ2-5, with 7 bases that match TRBD2. The CDR3 is 15 residues long. The V gene's germline CDR1 is SGHTA and CDR2 FQGNSA. The trim removed 2 bases at V and 5 bases at J, leaving 8 bases unmatched.

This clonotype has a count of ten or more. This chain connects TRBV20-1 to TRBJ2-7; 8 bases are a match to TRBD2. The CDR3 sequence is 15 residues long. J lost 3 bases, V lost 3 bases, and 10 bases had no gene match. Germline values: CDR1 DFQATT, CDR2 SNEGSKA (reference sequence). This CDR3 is CSASRIRGGVYEQYF. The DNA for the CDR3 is TGCAGTGCTAGCCGGATTCGGGGGGGAGTCTACGAGCAGTACTTC.

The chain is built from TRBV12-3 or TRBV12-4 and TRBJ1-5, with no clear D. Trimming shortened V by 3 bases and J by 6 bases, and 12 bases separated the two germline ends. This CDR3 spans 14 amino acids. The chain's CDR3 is CASSFGVKSQPQHF. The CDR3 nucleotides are TGTGCCAGCAGTTTTGGGGTGAAGAGTCAGCCCCAGCATTTT.

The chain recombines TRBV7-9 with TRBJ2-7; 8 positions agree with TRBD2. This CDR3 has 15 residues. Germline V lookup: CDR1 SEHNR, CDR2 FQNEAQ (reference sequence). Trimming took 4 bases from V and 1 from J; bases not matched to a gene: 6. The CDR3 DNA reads TGTGCCAGCAGCTATCGGACTAGCAGTTCCTACGAGCAGTACTTC. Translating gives CASSYRTSSSYEQYF.

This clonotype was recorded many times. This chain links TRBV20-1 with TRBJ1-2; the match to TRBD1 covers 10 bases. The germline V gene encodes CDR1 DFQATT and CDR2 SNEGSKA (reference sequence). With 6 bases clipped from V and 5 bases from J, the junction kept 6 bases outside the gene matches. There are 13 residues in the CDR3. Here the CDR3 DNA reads TGCAGTGCACGGACAGGGGGTTATTATGGCTACACCTTC. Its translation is CSARTGGYYGYTF.

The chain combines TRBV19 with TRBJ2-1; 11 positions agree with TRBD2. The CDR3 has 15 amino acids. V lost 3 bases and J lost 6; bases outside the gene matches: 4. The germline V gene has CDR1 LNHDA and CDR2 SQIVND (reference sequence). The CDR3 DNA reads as TGTGCCAGTAGTATTAGCGGGGGGGCCGGCAATGAGCAGTTCTTC. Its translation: CASSISGGAGNEQFF.

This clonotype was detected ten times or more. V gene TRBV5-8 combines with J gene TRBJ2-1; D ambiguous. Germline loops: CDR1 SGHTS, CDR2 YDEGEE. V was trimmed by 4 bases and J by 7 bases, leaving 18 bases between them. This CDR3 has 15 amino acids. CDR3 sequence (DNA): TGTGCCAGCAGCCATGGGTCGCGCCTCTGGAATGAGCAGTTCTTC. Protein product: CASSHGSRLWNEQFF.

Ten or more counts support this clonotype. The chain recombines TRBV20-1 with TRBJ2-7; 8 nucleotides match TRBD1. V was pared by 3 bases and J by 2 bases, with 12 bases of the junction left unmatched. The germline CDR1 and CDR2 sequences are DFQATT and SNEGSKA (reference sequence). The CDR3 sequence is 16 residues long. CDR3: CSASPLGQDKTYEQYF. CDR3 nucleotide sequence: TGCAGTGCTAGCCCCCTGGGACAGGATAAAACCTACGAGCAGTACTTC.

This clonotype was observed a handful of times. The CDR3 coding sequence is TGTGCCAGCAGCTCCGTGGGGGGAGGCACCGGGGAGCTGTTTTTT. This encodes CASSSVGGGTGELFF. J is TRBJ2-2 and V is TRBV7-3; TRBD2 might be the D (6 bases). The CDR3 loop spans 15 amino acids. Germline CDR1 and CDR2: SGHTA and FQGTGA. The V end lost 4 bases, the J end lost 4 bases, and 13 bases lay between the germline ends.

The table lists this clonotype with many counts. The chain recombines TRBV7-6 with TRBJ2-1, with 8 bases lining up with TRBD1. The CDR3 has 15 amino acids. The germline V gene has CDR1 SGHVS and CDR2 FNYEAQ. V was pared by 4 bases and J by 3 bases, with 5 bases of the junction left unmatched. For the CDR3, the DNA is TGTGCCAGCAGCTCAGACAGGGGCGGCTACAATGAGCAGTTCTTC. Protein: CASSSDRGGYNEQFF.

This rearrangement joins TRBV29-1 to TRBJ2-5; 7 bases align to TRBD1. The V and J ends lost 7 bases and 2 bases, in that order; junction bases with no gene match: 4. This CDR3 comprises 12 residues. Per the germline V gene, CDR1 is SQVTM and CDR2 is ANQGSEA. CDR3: CSARDSQETQYF. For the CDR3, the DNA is TGCAGCGCTCGGGACAGTCAAGAGACCCAGTACTTC.

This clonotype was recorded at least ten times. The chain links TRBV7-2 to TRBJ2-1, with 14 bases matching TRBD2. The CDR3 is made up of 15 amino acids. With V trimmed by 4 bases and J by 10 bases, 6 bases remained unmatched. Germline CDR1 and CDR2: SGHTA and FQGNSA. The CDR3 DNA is TGTGCCAGCAGCTCGGGACTAGCGGGAGTCCGAGAGCAGTTCTTC. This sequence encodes CASSSGLAGVREQFF.

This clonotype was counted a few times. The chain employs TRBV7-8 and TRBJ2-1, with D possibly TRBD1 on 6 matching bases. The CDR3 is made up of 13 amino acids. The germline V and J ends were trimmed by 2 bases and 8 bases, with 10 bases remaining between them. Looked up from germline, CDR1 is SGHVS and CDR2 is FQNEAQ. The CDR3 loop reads CASSLWGRDEQFF. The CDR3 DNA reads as TGTGCCAGCAGCTTATGGGGGCGGGATGAGCAGTTCTTC.

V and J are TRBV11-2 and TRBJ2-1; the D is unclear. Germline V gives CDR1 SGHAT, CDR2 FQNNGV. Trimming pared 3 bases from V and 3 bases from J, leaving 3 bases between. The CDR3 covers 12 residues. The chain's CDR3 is CASSFDYNEQFF. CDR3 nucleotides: TGTGCCAGCAGCTTCGACTACAATGAGCAGTTCTTC.

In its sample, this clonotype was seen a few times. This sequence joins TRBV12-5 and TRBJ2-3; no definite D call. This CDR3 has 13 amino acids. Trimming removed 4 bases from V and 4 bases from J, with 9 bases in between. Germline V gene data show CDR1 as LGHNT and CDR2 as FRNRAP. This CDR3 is CASGWALPDTQYF. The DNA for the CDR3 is TGTGCTAGTGGTTGGGCCCTCCCAGATACGCAGTATTTT.

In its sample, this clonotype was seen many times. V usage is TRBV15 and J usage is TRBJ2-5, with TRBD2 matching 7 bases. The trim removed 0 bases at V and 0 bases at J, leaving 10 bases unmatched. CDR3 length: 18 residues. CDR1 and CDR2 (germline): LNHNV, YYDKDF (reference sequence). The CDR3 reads CATSRDRARGFYQETQYF. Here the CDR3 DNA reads TGTGCCACCAGCAGAGATCGGGCGCGGGGGTTTTACCAAGAGACCCAGTACTTC.

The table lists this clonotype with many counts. The CDR3 is CASSSPREAFF. In DNA form, the CDR3 reads TGTGCCAGCAGTTCGCCCCGGGAAGCTTTCTTT. The chain combines TRBV6-5 with TRBJ1-1; D is unclear. V was clipped by 4 bases and J by 8 bases, with 8 bases between them. The CDR3 loop spans 11 amino acids. CDR1 and CDR2 from the germline V gene are MNHEY and SVGAGI.

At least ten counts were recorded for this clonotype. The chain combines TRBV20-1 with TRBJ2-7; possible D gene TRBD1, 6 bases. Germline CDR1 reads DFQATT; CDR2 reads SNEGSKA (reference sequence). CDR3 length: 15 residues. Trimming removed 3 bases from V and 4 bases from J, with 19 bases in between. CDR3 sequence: CSASDQGRGGYEQYF. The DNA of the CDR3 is TGCAGTGCTAGTGACCAGGGGAGAGGGGGTTACGAGCAGTACTTC.

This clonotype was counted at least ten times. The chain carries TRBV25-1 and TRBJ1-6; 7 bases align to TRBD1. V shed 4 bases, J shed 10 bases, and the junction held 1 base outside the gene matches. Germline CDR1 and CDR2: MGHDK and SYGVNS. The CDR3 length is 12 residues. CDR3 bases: TGTGCCAGCAGTGGACAGGGATCACCCCTCCACTTT. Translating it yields CASSGQGSPLHF.

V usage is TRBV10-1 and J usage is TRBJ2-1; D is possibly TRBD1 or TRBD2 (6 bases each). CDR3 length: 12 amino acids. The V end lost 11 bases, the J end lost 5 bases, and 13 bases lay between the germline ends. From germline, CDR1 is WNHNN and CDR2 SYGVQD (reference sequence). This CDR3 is CASKGGNNEQFF. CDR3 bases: TGCGCCTCCAAGGGGGGTAACAATGAGCAGTTCTTC.

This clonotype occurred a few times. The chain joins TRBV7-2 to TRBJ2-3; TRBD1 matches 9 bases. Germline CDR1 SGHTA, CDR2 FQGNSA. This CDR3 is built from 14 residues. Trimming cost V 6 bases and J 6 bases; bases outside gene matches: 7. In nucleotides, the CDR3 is TGTGCCAGCAGTTATGACAGGGGGGCCGATACGCAGTATTTT. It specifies CASSYDRGADTQYF.

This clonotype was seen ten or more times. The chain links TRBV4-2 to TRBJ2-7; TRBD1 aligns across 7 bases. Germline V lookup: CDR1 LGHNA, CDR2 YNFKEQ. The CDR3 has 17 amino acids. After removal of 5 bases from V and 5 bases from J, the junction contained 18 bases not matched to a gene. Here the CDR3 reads CASSIGSEGALRNEQYF. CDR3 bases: TGTGCCAGCAGCATAGGCTCCGAGGGGGCGCTGAGGAACGAGCAGTACTTC.

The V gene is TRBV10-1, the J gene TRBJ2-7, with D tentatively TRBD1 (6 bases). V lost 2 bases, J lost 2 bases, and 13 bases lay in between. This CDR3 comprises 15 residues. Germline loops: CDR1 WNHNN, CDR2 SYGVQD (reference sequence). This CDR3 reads CASSELRTEPYEQYF. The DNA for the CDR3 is TGCGCCAGCAGTGAGCTTAGGACAGAACCCTACGAGCAGTACTTC.

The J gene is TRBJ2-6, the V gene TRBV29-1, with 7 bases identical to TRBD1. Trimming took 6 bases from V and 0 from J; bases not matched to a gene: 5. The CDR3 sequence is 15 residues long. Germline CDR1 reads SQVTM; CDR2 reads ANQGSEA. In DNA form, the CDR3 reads TGCAGCGTAGCATGGACAGGCTCTGGGGCCAACGTCCTGACTTTC. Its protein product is CSVAWTGSGANVLTF.